What follows is one TCR beta chain and its context. This record belongs to a study of OX40 agonist ivuxolimab in advanced cancers. About the research overall: Patients receiving dose escalation had hepatocellular carcinoma, melanoma, renal cell or head and neck cancer. Partial responses were achieved by three patients, one with hepatocellular carcinoma and two with cutaneous melanoma. Treatment received earlier with anti-PD-1, anti-PD-L1 or anti-CTLA-4 agents was allowed, and 40% had some.

Profiling relied on immunoSEQ multiplex PCR, and the TCRdb table lists in-frame clones only, not all of them. The sample contains 6,400 or so clones, about three quarters of which appear only once. CDR3 length: 13 amino acids. The germline V gene encodes CDR1 MNHEY and CDR2 SMNVEV (reference sequence). The chain links TRBV27 to TRBJ2-5, with unresolved D. The J call may not be correct, given that the DNA end is closer to TRBJ2-7. The sequences come from CD4+ or CD8+ T cells sorted from blood, collected in a trial of the OX40 agonist ivuxolimab. The origin of this receptor is an adult with an advanced solid tumor such as melanoma, head and neck, liver or kidney cancer. CDR3 in amino acids: CASSLRPWYEQYF. The CDR3 DNA reads as TGTGCCAGCAGTTTAAGACCGTGGTACGAGCAGTACTTC.